This is a list of T cell receptor beta chains from one sample in a study of blood T cell repertoires in COVID-19. TCRdb's table, derived via immunoSEQ multiplex PCR, lists solely in-frame clones and lacks some. The sample carries around 110,000 clones, approximately 84% recorded once. Specimen: peripheral blood. These receptors all come from a man aged 35 to 55 with acute or convalescent COVID-19. Both conserved end residues are part of each CDR3. Fields, in order: J gene, D gene, V gene, clone size, CDR3 protein, CDR3 DNA. The D gene is left open where the match is weak. Clone size, where shown, is once, few, many, or a class for clones that have expanded.

TRBJ2-7,TRBD2,TRBV7-2,.,CASSLTGGAPLEQYF,TGTGCCAGCAGCCTCACGGGGGGGGCCCCCCTCGAGCAGTACTTC
TRBJ1-2,TRBD1,TRBV7-3,.,CASSKTGEGYTF,TGTGCCAGCAGCAAGACAGGGGAAGGCTACACCTTC
TRBJ1-1,TRBD1,TRBV6-1,.,CASSDRQGKTANGEAFF,TGTGCCAGCAGTGATAGACAGGGGAAAACCGCCAATGGGGAAGCTTTCTTT
TRBJ1-6,.,TRBV18,.,CASSPQSDSPLHF,TGTGCCAGCTCACCACAGTCGGATTCACCCCTCCACTTT
TRBJ1-6,TRBD1,TRBV10-2,.,CASRAAGGSYNSPLHF,TGCGCCAGCCGGGCGGCAGGGGGGTCCTATAATTCACCCCTCCACTTT
TRBJ2-1,TRBD2,TRBV18,.,CASSRTTSGSSYNEQFF,TGTGCCAGCTCACGGACAACTAGCGGGAGCTCCTACAATGAGCAGTTCTTC
TRBJ2-1,TRBD2,TRBV7-2,.,CASSATSGGPHEQFF,TGTGCCAGCAGCGCTACTAGCGGGGGGCCCCATGAGCAGTTCTTC
TRBJ2-1,TRBD2,TRBV7-6,.,CASSLLAGGVNEQFF,TGTGCCAGCAGCTTACTGGCGGGGGGGGTCAATGAGCAGTTCTTC
TRBJ2-6,.,TRBV28,.,CASTGSIGANVLTF,TGTGCCAGCACAGGCTCCATTGGGGCCAACGTCCTGACTTTC
TRBJ1-4,TRBD1,TRBV2,.,CASSELAGGNEKLFF,TGTGCCAGCAGTGAGTTGGCAGGGGGGAATGAAAAACTGTTTTTT
TRBJ2-7,.,TRBV7-9,.,CASSLVGAYYEQYF,TGTGCCAGCAGCTTAGTTGGGGCTTACTACGAGCAGTACTTC
TRBJ1-2,TRBD1,TRBV18,.,CASSPGQGYGYTF,TGTGCCAGCTCACCGGGACAGGGCTATGGCTACACCTTC
TRBJ1-6,.,TRBV10-3,.,CAISESLQGGLYNSPLHF,TGTGCCATCAGTGAGTCGTTACAGGGTGGACTCTATAATTCACCCCTCCACTTT
TRBJ1-2,.,TRBV6-4,.,CASSEVVGYGYTF,TGTGCCAGCAGTGAGGTGGTCGGCTATGGCTACACCTTC
TRBJ2-7,.,TRBV28,once,CASSGHTYEQYF,TGTGCCAGCAGTGGACATACCTACGAGCAGTACTTC